A selection of T cell receptor beta chains follows, all from one sample in a study of blood T cells in healthy people across ages. Via MiXCR, TCRdb re-called the 5' RACE reads, giving one row per CDR3 protein. This sample has approximately 850,000 distinct CDR3 sequences, with 40% to 50% found just once. The sample was blood. These receptors all come from a man in his 60s in good health. The conserved cysteine and the conserved F or W are not part of the CDR3 here. D genes are given only for firm matches. Clone size is stated in some rows and not others, as once, few, many or a class when expanded.

d_call: TRBD2
j_call: TRBJ2-1
v_call: TRBV18
clone_size: .
cdr3_aa: ASSTRTSRGNEQF

d_call: TRBD1
j_call: TRBJ1-2
v_call: TRBV18
clone_size: once
cdr3_aa: ASSPPGQGKGYT

d_call: TRBD1
j_call: TRBJ2-5
v_call: TRBV4-1
clone_size: .
cdr3_aa: ASSHTSGTGGYEQY

d_call: TRBD1
j_call: TRBJ2-1
v_call: TRBV7-9
clone_size: .
cdr3_aa: ASSPRQGNFDEQF

d_call: .
j_call: TRBJ2-2
v_call: TRBV4-1
clone_size: .
cdr3_aa: ASSQEGLDTGELF

d_call: TRBD1
j_call: TRBJ2-5
v_call: TRBV10-3
clone_size: .
cdr3_aa: AISVGQGHQETQY

d_call: TRBD1
j_call: TRBJ1-5
v_call: TRBV5-5
clone_size: few
cdr3_aa: ASSLIPGQVNQPQH

d_call: .
j_call: TRBJ2-7
v_call: TRBV29-1
clone_size: many
cdr3_aa: SSREGASEY

d_call: TRBD1
j_call: TRBJ1-1
v_call: TRBV7-2
clone_size: .
cdr3_aa: ASSFRDRKNTEAF

d_call: TRBD1
j_call: TRBJ2-2
v_call: TRBV7-9
clone_size: .
cdr3_aa: ASSLGDRLTGELF

d_call: .
j_call: TRBJ2-1
v_call: TRBV4-3
clone_size: .
cdr3_aa: ASSQDPASSSYNEQF

d_call: TRBD1
j_call: TRBJ2-1
v_call: TRBV12-3/TRBV12-4
clone_size: .
cdr3_aa: ASSTTGGFYNEQF

d_call: .
j_call: TRBJ2-5
v_call: TRBV4-2
clone_size: .
cdr3_aa: ASSQERAAQQETQY

d_call: TRBD1
j_call: TRBJ1-5
v_call: TRBV12-3/TRBV12-4
clone_size: .
cdr3_aa: ASAPSLGTGAQPQH

d_call: .
j_call: TRBJ2-7
v_call: TRBV7-2
clone_size: .
cdr3_aa: ASTEAGSFYEQY

d_call: .
j_call: TRBJ2-1
v_call: TRBV5-1
clone_size: .
cdr3_aa: ASSLGQTSYNEQF

d_call: .
j_call: TRBJ2-5
v_call: TRBV3-1
clone_size: few
cdr3_aa: ASSIKGGAETQY

d_call: .
j_call: TRBJ2-3
v_call: TRBV12-3/TRBV12-4
clone_size: .
cdr3_aa: ASRSTDVYTQY

d_call: .
j_call: TRBJ2-5
v_call: TRBV4-3
clone_size: .
cdr3_aa: ASSQPHTRGRY

d_call: TRBD1
j_call: TRBJ2-1
v_call: TRBV27
clone_size: few
cdr3_aa: ASSMGQGNEQF

d_call: TRBD1
j_call: TRBJ2-2
v_call: TRBV10-3
clone_size: once
cdr3_aa: AISDPDRGLTGELY

d_call: .
j_call: TRBJ2-5
v_call: TRBV14
clone_size: .
cdr3_aa: ASSQVQGPQETQY

d_call: .
j_call: TRBJ2-2
v_call: TRBV28
clone_size: .
cdr3_aa: ASSQGSGELF

d_call: TRBD2
j_call: TRBJ2-5
v_call: TRBV7-9
clone_size: .
cdr3_aa: ANSLAAGGYQETQY

d_call: .
j_call: TRBJ2-2
v_call: TRBV5-1
clone_size: once
cdr3_aa: ASSWAVTGELF

d_call: TRBD1
j_call: TRBJ2-7
v_call: TRBV29-1
clone_size: .
cdr3_aa: SVDPGQGSYEQY

d_call: TRBD1
j_call: TRBJ2-7
v_call: TRBV9
clone_size: .
cdr3_aa: ASSVNTGAAYEQY

d_call: .
j_call: TRBJ1-2
v_call: TRBV4-3
clone_size: .
cdr3_aa: ASSQAIRSVFGYT

d_call: .
j_call: TRBJ2-1
v_call: TRBV12-3/TRBV12-4
clone_size: .
cdr3_aa: ASSFKLGVSEQF

d_call: .
j_call: TRBJ1-5
v_call: TRBV7-2
clone_size: .
cdr3_aa: ASSLGSDNQPQH

d_call: .
j_call: TRBJ1-1
v_call: TRBV20-1
clone_size: .
cdr3_aa: SARGGQTWSTEAF

d_call: TRBD1
j_call: TRBJ2-1
v_call: TRBV6-2/TRBV6-3
clone_size: once
cdr3_aa: ASSDGTGINEQF

d_call: TRBD1
j_call: TRBJ1-6
v_call: TRBV28
clone_size: .
cdr3_aa: ASSSPGAGGGPLH

d_call: .
j_call: TRBJ1-4
v_call: TRBV7-2
clone_size: .
cdr3_aa: ASSLEGSGRNEKLF

d_call: .
j_call: TRBJ1-2
v_call: TRBV4-3
clone_size: few
cdr3_aa: ASSQAKGQATGHGYT

d_call: .
j_call: TRBJ2-5
v_call: TRBV5-1
clone_size: once
cdr3_aa: ASSPLVGGETQY